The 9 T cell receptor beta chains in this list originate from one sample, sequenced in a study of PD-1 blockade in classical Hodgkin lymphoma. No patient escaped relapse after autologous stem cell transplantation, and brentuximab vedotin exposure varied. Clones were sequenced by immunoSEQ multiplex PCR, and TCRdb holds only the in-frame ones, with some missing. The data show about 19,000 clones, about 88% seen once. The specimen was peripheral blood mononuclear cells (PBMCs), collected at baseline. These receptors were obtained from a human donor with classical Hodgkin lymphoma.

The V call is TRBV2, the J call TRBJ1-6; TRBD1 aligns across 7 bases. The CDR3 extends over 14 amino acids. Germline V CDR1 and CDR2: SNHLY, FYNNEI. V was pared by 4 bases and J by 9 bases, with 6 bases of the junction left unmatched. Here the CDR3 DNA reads TGTGCCAGCAGTGGGACAGGAGGAAGTTCACCCCTCCACTTT. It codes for CASSGTGGSSPLHF.

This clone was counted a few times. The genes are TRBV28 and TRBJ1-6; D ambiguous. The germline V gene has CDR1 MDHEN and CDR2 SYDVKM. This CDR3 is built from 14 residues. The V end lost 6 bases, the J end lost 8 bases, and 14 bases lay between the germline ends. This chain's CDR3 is CASSPATYYSPLHF. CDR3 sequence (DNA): TGTGCCAGCAGCCCCGCGACGTACTATTCACCCCTCCACTTT.

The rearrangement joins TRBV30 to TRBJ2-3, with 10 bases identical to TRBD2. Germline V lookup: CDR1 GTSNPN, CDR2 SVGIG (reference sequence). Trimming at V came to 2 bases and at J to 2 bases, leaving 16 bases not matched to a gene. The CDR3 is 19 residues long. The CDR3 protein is CAWSLGGSGGPRITDTQYF. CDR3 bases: TGTGCCTGGAGTCTCGGGGGTAGCGGGGGGCCCCGGATCACAGATACGCAGTATTTT.

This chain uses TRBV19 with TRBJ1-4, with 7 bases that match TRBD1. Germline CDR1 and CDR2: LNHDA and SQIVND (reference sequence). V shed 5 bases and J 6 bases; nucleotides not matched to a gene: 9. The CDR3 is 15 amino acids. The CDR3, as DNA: TGTGCCAGTAGTCCTGACAGGGCTACGGATGAAAAACTGTTTTTT. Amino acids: CASSPDRATDEKLFF.

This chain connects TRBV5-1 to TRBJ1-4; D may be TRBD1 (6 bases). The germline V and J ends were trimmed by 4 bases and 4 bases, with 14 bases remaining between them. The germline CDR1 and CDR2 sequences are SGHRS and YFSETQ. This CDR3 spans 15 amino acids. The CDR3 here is CASSLQGPFNEKLFF. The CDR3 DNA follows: TGCGCCAGCAGCCTGCAGGGGCCCTTTAATGAAAAACTGTTTTTT.

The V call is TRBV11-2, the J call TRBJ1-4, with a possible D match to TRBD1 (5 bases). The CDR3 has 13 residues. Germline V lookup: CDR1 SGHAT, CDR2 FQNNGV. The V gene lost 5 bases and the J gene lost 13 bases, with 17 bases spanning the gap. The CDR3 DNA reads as TGTGCCAGCAGCCCCTCGGTTTGGGACGGACTGTTTTTT. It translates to CASSPSVWDGLFF.

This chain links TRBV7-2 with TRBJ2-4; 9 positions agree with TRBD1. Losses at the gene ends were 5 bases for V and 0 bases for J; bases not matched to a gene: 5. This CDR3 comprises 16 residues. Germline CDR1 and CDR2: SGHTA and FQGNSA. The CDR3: CASSPGQGIAKNIQYF. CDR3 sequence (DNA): TGTGCCAGCAGCCCGGGACAGGGAATAGCCAAAAACATTCAGTACTTC.

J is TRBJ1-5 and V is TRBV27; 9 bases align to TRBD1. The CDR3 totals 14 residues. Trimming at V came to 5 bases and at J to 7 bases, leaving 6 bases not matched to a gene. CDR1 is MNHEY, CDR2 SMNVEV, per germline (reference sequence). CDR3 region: CASSRGQGRQPQHF. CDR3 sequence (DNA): TGTGCCAGCAGTAGGGGACAGGGAAGGCAGCCCCAGCATTTT.

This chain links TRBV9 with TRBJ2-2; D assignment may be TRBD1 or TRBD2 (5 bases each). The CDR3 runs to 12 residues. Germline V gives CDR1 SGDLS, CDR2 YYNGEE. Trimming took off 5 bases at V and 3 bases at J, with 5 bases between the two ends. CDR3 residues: CASRGDTGELFF. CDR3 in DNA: TGTGCCAGCAGGGGGGACACCGGGGAGCTGTTTTTT.